This TCR beta chain was retrieved from a study of human T cells and chemical hapten exposure. Overall study: Patients, predominantly female, presented with alopecia areata, totalis or universalis. Findings and limits, study-wide: Alopecia was present in the donors, so their immune response may differ from healthy people's.

This clonotype was seen ten or more times. Its antigen is undetermined. Germline V CDR1 and CDR2: SQVTM, ANQGSEA. The CDR3 length is 13 residues. The J segment lost 6 bases and the V segment lost 5 bases, leaving 9 bases of the junction unmatched. In the library, unique molecular identifiers were attached to individual cDNA molecules. In the source study's methods: A typical sample had 95,638 TCRs, with roughly 20,000 to 690,600 overall. Using its own MiXCR run on the RACE reads, TCRdb lists one record per CDR3 protein. Here the V and J calls rest on TCRdb's processing, not on the authors' analysis. The sample includes about 380,000 distinct CDR3 sequences, around 4.8% seen only once; the top ten take around 2.3%. Time point in this sample: patch test 1, 2 weeks after DPC sensitization. The treatment here: therapeutic diphenylcyclopropenone sensitization with weekly scalp DPC.

V is TRBV29-1 and J is TRBJ2-7; TRBD1 agrees at 8 bases. This TCR was recovered from a woman aged 50 to 60 with alopecia areata. Some clones in this sample may be carry-over from other donors' samples. Source: whole blood, taken in connection with sensitization to the hapten diphenylcyclopropenone (DPC). CDR3 sequence: CSVPGQGGGEQYF. The DNA for the CDR3 is TGCAGCGTTCCCGGACAGGGTGGAGGCGAGCAGTACTTC.